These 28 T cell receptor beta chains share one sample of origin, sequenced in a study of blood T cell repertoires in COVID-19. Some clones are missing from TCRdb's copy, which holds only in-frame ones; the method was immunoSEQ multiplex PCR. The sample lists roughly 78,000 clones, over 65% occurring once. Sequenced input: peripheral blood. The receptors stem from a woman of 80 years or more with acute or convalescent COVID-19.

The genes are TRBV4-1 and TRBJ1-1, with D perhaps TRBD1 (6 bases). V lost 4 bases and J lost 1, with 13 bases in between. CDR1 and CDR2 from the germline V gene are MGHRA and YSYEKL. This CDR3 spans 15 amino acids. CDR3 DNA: TGCGCCAGCAGCCCTCCCGACAGGCAGAACACTGAAGCTTTCTTT. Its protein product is CASSPPDRQNTEAFF.

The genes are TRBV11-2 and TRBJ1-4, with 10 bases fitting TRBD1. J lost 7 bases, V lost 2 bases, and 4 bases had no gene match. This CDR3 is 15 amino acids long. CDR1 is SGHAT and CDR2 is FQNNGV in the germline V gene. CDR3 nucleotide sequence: TGTGCCAGCAGCTTATTCCGGACAGGGGGTGAAAAACTGTTTTTT. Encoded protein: CASSLFRTGGEKLFF.

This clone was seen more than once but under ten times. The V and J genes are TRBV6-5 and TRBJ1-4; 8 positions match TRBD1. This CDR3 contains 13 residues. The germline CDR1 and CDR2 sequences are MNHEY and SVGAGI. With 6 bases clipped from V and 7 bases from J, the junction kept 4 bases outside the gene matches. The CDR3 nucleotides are TGTGCCAGCAGCCCGGGACAGGCTGAAAAACTGTTTTTT. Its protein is CASSPGQAEKLFF.

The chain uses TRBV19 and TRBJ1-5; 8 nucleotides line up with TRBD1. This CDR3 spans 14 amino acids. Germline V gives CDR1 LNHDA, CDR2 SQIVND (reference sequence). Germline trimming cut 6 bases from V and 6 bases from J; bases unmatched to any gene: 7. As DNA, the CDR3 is TGTGCCAGTAGACCTACAGGGGGTCGTCAGCCCCAGCATTTT. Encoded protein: CASRPTGGRQPQHF.

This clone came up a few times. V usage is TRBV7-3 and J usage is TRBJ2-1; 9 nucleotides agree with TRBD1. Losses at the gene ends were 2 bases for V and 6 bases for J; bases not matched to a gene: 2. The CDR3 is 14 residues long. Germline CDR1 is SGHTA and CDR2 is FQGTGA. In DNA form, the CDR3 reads TGTGCCAGCAGCTTACAGGGACAGGGCAATGAGCAGTTCTTC. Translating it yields CASSLQGQGNEQFF.

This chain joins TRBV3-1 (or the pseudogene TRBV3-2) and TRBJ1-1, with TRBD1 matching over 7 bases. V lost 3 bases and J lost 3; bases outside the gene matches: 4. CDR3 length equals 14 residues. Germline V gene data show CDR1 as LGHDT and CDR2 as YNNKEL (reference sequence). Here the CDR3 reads CASSQRGQDTEAFF. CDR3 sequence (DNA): TGTGCCAGCAGCCAGAGGGGGCAGGACACTGAAGCTTTCTTT.

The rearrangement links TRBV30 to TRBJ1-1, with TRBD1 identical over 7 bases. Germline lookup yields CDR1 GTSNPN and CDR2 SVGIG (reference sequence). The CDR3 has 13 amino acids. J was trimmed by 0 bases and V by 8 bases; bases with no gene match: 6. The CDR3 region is CAQLDRMNTEAFF. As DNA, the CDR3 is TGTGCCCAACTGGACAGGATGAACACTGAAGCTTTCTTT.

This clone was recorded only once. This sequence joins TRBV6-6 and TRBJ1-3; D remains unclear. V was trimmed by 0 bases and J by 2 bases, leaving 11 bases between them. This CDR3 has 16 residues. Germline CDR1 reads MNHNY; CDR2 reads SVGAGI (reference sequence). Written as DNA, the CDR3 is TGTGCCAGCAGTTACTCCTGGGCGGAGGCTGGAAACACCATATATTTT. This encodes CASSYSWAEAGNTIYF.

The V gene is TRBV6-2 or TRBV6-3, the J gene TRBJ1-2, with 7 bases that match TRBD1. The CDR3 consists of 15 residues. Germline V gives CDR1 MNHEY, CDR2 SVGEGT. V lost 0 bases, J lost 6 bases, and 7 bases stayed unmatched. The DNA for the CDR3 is TGTGCCAGCAGTTACTCTCAGAGACAGGGCCATGGCTACACCTTC. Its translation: CASSYSQRQGHGYTF.

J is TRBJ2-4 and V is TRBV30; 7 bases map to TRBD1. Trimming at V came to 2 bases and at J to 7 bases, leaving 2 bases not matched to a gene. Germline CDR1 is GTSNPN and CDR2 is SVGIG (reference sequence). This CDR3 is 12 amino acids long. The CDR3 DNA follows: TGTGCCTGGAGTACACAGGGGAACATTCAGTACTTC. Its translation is CAWSTQGNIQYF.

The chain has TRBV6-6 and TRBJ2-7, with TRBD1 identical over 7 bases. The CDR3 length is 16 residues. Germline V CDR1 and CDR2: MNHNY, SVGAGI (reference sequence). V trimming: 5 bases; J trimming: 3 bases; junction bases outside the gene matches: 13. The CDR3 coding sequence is TGTGCCAGCAGTGCCCAGGGCCGGGACAGATACTACGAGCAGTACTTC. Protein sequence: CASSAQGRDRYYEQYF.

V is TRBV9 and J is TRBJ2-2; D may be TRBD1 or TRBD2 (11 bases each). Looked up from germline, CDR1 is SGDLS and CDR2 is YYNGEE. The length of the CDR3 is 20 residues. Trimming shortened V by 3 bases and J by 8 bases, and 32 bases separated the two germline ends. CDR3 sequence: CASSAGTGGSGRAGAGELFF. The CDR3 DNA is TGTGCCAGCAGCGCCGGGACAGGGGGTAGCGGGAGGGCCGGTGCTGGGGAGCTGTTTTTT.

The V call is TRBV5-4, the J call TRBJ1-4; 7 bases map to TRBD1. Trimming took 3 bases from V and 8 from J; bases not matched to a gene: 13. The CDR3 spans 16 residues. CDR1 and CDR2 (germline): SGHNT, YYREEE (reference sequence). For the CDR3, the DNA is TGTGCCAGCAGCTCCTCTGTCAAGGACAGGAACGAAAAACTGTTTTTT. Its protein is CASSSSVKDRNEKLFF.

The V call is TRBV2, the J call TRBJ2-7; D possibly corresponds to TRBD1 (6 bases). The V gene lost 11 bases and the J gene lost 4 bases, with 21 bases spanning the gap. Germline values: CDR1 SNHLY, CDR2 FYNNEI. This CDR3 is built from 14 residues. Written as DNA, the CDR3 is TGTGCCTCCGTCAGGACAGCAATAAATTACGAGCAGTACTTC. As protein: CASVRTAINYEQYF.

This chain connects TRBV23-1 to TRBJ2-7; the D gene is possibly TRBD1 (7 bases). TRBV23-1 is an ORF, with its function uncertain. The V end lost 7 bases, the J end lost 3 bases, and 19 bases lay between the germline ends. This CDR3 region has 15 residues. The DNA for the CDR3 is TGCGCCAGCACCCAGGGGGGACCCTGGGACTACGAGCAGTACTTC. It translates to CASTQGGPWDYEQYF.

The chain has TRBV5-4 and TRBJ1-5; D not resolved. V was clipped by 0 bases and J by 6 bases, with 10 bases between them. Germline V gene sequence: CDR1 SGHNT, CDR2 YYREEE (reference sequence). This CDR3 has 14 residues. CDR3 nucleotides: TGTGCCAGCAGCTTGGTGGGTGAGGGTCAGCCCCAGCATTTT. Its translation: CASSLVGEGQPQHF.

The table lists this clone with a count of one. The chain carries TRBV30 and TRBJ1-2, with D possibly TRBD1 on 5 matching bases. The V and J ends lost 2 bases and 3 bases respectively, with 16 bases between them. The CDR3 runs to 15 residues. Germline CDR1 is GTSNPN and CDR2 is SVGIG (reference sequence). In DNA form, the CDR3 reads TGTGCCTGGAGTTCAGGGAACCTGGGCTACTATGGCTACACCTTC. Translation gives CAWSSGNLGYYGYTF.

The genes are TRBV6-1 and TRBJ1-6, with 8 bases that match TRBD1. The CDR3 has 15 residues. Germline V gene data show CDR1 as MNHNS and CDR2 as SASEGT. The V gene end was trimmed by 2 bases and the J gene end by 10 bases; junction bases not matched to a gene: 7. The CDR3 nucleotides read TGTGCCAGCAGTGAACTAGGACAGGGTGGGTCACCCCTCCACTTT. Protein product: CASSELGQGGSPLHF.

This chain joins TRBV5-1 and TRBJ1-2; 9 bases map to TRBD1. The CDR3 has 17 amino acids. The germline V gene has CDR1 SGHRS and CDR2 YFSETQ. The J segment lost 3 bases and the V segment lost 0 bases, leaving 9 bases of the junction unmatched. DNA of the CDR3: TGCGCCAGCAGCTTGGTCCCGGGACAGGGAACCTACTATGGCTACACCTTC. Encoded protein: CASSLVPGQGTYYGYTF.

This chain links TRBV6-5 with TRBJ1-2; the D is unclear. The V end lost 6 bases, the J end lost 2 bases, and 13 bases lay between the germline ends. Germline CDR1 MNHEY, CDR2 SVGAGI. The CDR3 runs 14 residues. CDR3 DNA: TGTGCCAGCAGCGCTCCCGGAGGAAACTATGGCTACACCTTC. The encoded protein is CASSAPGGNYGYTF.

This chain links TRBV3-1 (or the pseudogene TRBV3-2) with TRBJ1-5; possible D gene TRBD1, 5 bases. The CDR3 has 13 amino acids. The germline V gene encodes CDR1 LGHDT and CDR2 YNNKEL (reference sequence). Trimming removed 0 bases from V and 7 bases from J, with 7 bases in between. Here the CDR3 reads CASSQDRAQPQHF. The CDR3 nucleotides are TGTGCCAGCAGCCAAGACAGGGCCCAGCCCCAGCATTTT.

CDR3 protein: CASSEVAGAVEQFF. The CDR3 DNA reads as TGCGCCAGCAGTGAGGTGGCGGGGGCAGTTGAGCAGTTCTTC. The chain links TRBV10-1 to TRBJ2-1, with a tentative D call TRBD2 (7 bases). CDR1 and CDR2 from the germline V gene are WNHNN and SYGVQD (reference sequence). The CDR3 sequence is 14 residues long. The V and J ends lost 2 bases and 9 bases respectively, with 14 bases between them.

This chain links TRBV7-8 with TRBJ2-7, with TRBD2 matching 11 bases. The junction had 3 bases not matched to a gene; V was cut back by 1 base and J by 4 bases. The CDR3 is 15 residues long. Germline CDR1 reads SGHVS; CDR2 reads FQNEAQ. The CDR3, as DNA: TGTGCCAGCAGCTTAGGATCTAGCGGGGGGTACGAGCAGTACTTC. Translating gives CASSLGSSGGYEQYF.

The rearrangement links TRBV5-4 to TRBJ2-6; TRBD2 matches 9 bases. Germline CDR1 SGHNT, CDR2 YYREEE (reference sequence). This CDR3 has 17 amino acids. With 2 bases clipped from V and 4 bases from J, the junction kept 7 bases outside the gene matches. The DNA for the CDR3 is TGTGCCAGCAGCTTAGTAATAGCGGGAGCAGGGGCCAACGTCCTGACTTTC. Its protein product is CASSLVIAGAGANVLTF.

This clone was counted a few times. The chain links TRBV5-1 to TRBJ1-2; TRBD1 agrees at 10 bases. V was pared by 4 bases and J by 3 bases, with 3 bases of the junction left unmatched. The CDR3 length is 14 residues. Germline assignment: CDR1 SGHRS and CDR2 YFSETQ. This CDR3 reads CASSQGQGHYGYTF. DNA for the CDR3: TGCGCCAGCAGCCAGGGACAGGGGCACTATGGCTACACCTTC.

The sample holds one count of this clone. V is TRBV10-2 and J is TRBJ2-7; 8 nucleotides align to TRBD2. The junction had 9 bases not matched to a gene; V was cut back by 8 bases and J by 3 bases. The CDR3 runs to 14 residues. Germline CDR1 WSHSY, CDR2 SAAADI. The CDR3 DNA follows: TGCGCCAGCCGCAGCGGGGGTGTCAACTACGAGCAGTACTTC. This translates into CASRSGGVNYEQYF.

DNA for the CDR3: TGTGCCAGCAGCGTAGGTGGTGGACAGGGGAACACTGAAGCTTTCTTT. As protein: CASSVGGGQGNTEAFF. The V gene is TRBV9, the J gene TRBJ1-1, with TRBD1 identical over 8 bases. This CDR3 comprises 16 residues. Germline values: CDR1 SGDLS, CDR2 YYNGEE. V was pared by 0 bases and J by 1 base, with 5 bases of the junction left unmatched.

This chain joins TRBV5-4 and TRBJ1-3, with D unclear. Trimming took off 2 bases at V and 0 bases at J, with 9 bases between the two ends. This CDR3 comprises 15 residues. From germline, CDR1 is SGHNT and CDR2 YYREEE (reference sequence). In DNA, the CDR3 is TGTGCCAGCAGCTTCACAGTGACCTCTGGAAACACCATATATTTT. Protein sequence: CASSFTVTSGNTIYF.